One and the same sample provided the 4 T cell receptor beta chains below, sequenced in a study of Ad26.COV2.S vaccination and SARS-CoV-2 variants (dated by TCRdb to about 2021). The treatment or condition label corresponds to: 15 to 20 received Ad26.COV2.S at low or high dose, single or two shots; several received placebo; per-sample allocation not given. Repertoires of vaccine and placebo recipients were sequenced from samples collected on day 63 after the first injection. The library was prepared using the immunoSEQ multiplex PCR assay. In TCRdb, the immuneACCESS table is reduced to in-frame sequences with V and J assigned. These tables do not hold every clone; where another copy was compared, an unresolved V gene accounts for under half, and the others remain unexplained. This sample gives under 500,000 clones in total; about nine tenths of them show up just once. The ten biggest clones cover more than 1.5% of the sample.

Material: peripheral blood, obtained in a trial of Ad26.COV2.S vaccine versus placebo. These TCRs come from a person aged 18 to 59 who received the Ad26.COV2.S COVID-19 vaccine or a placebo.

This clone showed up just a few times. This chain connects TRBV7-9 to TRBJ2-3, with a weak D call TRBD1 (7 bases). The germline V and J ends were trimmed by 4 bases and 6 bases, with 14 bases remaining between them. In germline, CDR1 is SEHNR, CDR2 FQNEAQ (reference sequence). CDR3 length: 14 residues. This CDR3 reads CASSWAGTADTQYF. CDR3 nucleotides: TGTGCCAGCAGCTGGGCGGGGACAGCTGATACGCAGTATTTT.

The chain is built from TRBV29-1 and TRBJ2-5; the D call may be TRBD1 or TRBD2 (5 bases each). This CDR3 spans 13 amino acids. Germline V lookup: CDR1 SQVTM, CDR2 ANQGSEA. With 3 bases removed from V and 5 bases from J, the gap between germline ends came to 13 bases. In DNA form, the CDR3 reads TGCAGCGTTGAGCCTCTGGGGACGGAGACCCAGTACTTC. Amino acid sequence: CSVEPLGTETQYF.

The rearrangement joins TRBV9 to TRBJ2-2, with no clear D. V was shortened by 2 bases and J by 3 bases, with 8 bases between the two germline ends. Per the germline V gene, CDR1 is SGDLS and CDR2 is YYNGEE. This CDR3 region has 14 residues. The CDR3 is CASSVDTHTGELFF. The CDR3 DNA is TGTGCCAGCAGCGTTGACACCCACACCGGGGAGCTGTTTTTT.

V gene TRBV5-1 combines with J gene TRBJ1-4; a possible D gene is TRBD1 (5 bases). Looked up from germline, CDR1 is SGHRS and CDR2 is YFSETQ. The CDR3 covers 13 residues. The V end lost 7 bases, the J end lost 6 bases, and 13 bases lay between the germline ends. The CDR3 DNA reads TGCGCCAGCTGGGACCTACGGGATGAAAAACTGTTTTTT. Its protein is CASWDLRDEKLFF.